Listed below are T cell receptor beta chains from one sample, sequenced in a study of T cell responses to AZD1222 COVID-19 vaccine. Clones were read by immunoSEQ multiplex PCR, and TCRdb kept only the in-frame ones, dropping some. The table records about 120,000 clones, almost 90% of them present only once. Sample: peripheral blood, taken on day 0 of AZD1222 vaccination. The receptors here all came from an adult in good health. Each CDR3 is given with its conserved first and last residue. The D gene is left open where the match is weak. Clone sizes are given selectively: once, few, many, or a class where the clone is expanded.

j_call d_call v_call clone_size cdr3_aa cdr3_nt
TRBJ1-5 TRBD1 TRBV10-3 - CAISGGTGHQPQHF TGTGCCATCAGTGGTGGGACAGGGCATCAGCCCCAGCATTTT
TRBJ1-5 - TRBV5-6 - CASSWGLGPQHF TGTGCCAGCAGCTGGGGGTTGGGGCCCCAGCATTTT
TRBJ1-4 - TRBV7-9 - CASSHGRGGSEKLFF TGTGCCAGCAGCCATGGCAGGGGAGGAAGTGAAAAACTGTTTTTT
TRBJ1-1 - TRBV5-6 once CASSLASGNTEAFF TGTGCCAGCAGCTTGGCCTCAGGGAACACTGAAGCTTTCTTT
TRBJ1-2 - TRBV9 once CASSVVGGGYTF TGTGCCAGCAGCGTAGTTGGTGGCGGCTACACCTTC
TRBJ1-1 - TRBV9 - CASSPWGVPGIAFF TGTGCCAGCAGCCCTTGGGGGGTCCCAGGGATTGCTTTCTTT
TRBJ1-5 - TRBV27 - CASSLSGLYYQPQHF TGTGCCAGCAGTTTATCCGGGTTGTACTATCAGCCCCAGCATTTT
TRBJ1-1 - TRBV9 - CASSVAGQGTTEAFF TGTGCCAGCAGCGTAGCTGGGCAGGGGACCACTGAAGCTTTCTTT
TRBJ2-7 TRBD1 TRBV7-3 - CASSLGPGGTYEQYF TGTGCCAGCAGCTTAGGGCCAGGGGGAACCTACGAGCAGTACTTC
TRBJ2-7 - TRBV29-1 few CSVENSGRAYEQYF TGCAGCGTTGAGAACAGCGGCCGAGCCTACGAGCAGTACTTC
TRBJ1-5 - TRBV28 - CASSSAGIQGWGNQPQHF TGTGCCAGCAGTTCCGCGGGGATTCAGGGGTGGGGCAATCAGCCCCAGCATTTT
TRBJ2-3 - TRBV6-5 - CASTRAGTDTQYF TGTGCCAGCACAAGGGCGGGCACAGATACGCAGTATTTT
TRBJ2-7 - TRBV5-6 once CASSYGGVVVGEQYF TGTGCCAGCAGCTACGGGGGCGTGGTAGTAGGCGAGCAGTACTTC
TRBJ2-1 - TRBV5-1 once CASSLMGSSYNEQFF TGCGCCAGCAGCTTGATGGGGTCTTCCTACAATGAGCAGTTCTTC
TRBJ1-2 TRBD1 TRBV19 few CASTYPTGPNYGYTF TGTGCCAGTACTTACCCGACAGGGCCTAACTATGGCTACACCTTC
TRBJ2-1 - TRBV24-1 few CATSDPWTNEQFF TGTGCCACCAGTGATCCATGGACAAATGAGCAGTTCTTC
TRBJ2-7 - TRBV6-2/TRBV6-3 - CASSPDYEQYF TGTGCCAGCAGCCCCGACTACGAGCAGTACTTC
TRBJ2-1 - TRBV18 once CASSRNRDGPFHEQFF TGTGCCAGCTCTCGGAACCGGGACGGTCCCTTCCATGAGCAGTTCTTC
TRBJ2-7 - TRBV10-2 - CASSESSNGHYEQYF TGCGCCAGCAGTGAGTCCAGCAACGGACACTACGAGCAGTACTTC
TRBJ1-6 - TRBV6-5 once CASSFSGGPLHF TGTGCCAGCAGTTTTTCAGGCGGACCGCTCCACTTT
TRBJ2-7 - TRBV30 few CAWSDGYYEQYF TGTGCCTGGAGTGATGGATACTACGAGCAGTACTTC
TRBJ2-3 - TRBV3-1/TRBV3-2 - CASSQGVGSRDTQYF TGTGCCAGCAGCCAAGGGGTGGGGAGTAGAGATACGCAGTATTTT
TRBJ1-2 - TRBV5-5 - CASSLDGFSGYGYTF TGTGCCAGCAGCTTGGACGGGTTTTCAGGCTATGGCTACACCTTC
TRBJ2-1 TRBD2 TRBV11-2 - CASSLDLAGGPTYNEQFF TGTGCCAGCAGCTTAGATCTAGCGGGAGGGCCGACCTACAATGAGCAGTTCTTC
TRBJ2-5 TRBD2 TRBV5-1 - CASSVIAGALQETQYF TGCGCCAGCAGCGTCATAGCGGGAGCGCTCCAAGAGACCCAGTACTTC
TRBJ2-7 - TRBV6-4 - CASGRQGGSYEQYF TGTGCCAGCGGCCGGCAGGGGGGCTCCTACGAGCAGTACTTC
TRBJ1-3 - TRBV14 few CASSRASPTGNTIYF TGTGCCAGCAGTCGAGCTTCACCGACGGGAAACACCATATATTTT
TRBJ2-2 - TRBV5-5 - CASSPLSHLANTGELFF TGTGCCAGCAGCCCCTTATCACACCTCGCGAACACCGGGGAGCTGTTTTTT
TRBJ2-3 TRBD2 TRBV12-5 - CASGLVLSGGAHTQYF TGTGCTAGTGGTTTGGTACTTAGCGGGGGGGCACATACGCAGTATTTT
TRBJ1-2 - TRBV9 - CASSEGDIPRDGYTF TGTGCCAGCAGCGAGGGGGACATCCCGAGGGATGGCTACACCTTC
TRBJ1-4 TRBD1 TRBV28 - CASSPTGTVSNEKLFF TGTGCCAGCAGTCCGACCGGGACAGTTTCTAATGAAAAACTGTTTTTT
TRBJ2-7 - TRBV12-5 - CASGVQYEQYF TGTGCTAGTGGTGTTCAATACGAGCAGTACTTC